The rows below give T cell receptor beta chains drawn from one sample of a study of T cell changes during pregnancy in multiple sclerosis. Sequenced by immunoSEQ multiplex PCR; TCRdb stores in-frame clones only, minus some. The sample includes roughly 49,000 clones, 93% of them seen just once. The sample here was CD8+ T cells from peripheral blood mononuclear cells, taken after pregnancy. These receptors were obtained from a female donor with multiple sclerosis, enrolled in a pregnancy study. The CDR3 runs from the conserved cysteine through the conserved F or W. Each record gives: D gene, J gene, V gene, clone size, CDR3 protein, CDR3 DNA. D genes are given only for firm matches. The listing skips clone size in some rows; elsewhere it reads once, few, many or a size class.

d_gene: -
j_gene: TRBJ2-1
v_gene: TRBV11-2
abundance: -
CDR3aa: CASSPGAGTSYNEQFF
CDR3nt: TGTGCCAGCAGCCCTGGGGCGGGGACCTCCTACAATGAGCAGTTCTTC

d_gene: TRBD1
j_gene: TRBJ1-2
v_gene: TRBV7-3
abundance: -
CDR3aa: CASSTGDLGSGYTF
CDR3nt: TGTGCCAGCAGTACAGGGGATTTGGGTTCTGGCTACACCTTC

d_gene: TRBD1
j_gene: TRBJ2-7
v_gene: TRBV13
abundance: once
CDR3aa: CASSLGGGRSYEQYF
CDR3nt: TGTGCCAGCAGCTTAGGAGGGGGCCGGAGCTACGAGCAGTACTTC

d_gene: -
j_gene: TRBJ2-7
v_gene: TRBV18
abundance: -
CDR3aa: CASSPSETAPYEQYF
CDR3nt: TGTGCCAGCTCACCAAGCGAGACAGCCCCCTACGAGCAGTACTTC

d_gene: TRBD1
j_gene: TRBJ2-7
v_gene: TRBV7-9
abundance: -
CDR3aa: CASSLGGQGTYEQYF
CDR3nt: TGTGCCAGCAGCTTAGGCGGACAGGGGACCTACGAGCAGTACTTC

d_gene: -
j_gene: TRBJ2-6
v_gene: TRBV4-3
abundance: -
CDR3aa: CASSLIPSGDSSSGANVLTF
CDR3nt: TGCGCCAGCAGCCTTATCCCCTCGGGGGACTCCAGCTCTGGGGCCAACGTCCTGACTTTC

d_gene: -
j_gene: TRBJ2-1
v_gene: TRBV9
abundance: -
CDR3aa: CASNPDSNDNEQFF
CDR3nt: TGTGCCAGCAACCCGGACTCGAACGACAATGAGCAGTTCTTC

d_gene: -
j_gene: TRBJ1-1
v_gene: TRBV2
abundance: -
CDR3aa: CASSEGQGMNTEAFF
CDR3nt: TGTGCCAGCAGTGAGGGGCAGGGAATGAACACTGAAGCTTTCTTT

d_gene: TRBD2
j_gene: TRBJ2-7
v_gene: TRBV2
abundance: -
CDR3aa: CAISGMSYEQYF
CDR3nt: TGTGCCATTAGCGGGATGTCCTACGAGCAGTACTTC

d_gene: -
j_gene: TRBJ1-1
v_gene: TRBV23-1
abundance: -
CDR3aa: CASSHKSRRATTEAFF
CDR3nt: TGCGCCAGCAGTCATAAATCGCGGAGGGCGACCACTGAAGCTTTCTTT

d_gene: TRBD2
j_gene: TRBJ2-6
v_gene: TRBV2
abundance: once
CDR3aa: CASRAGLTPVLTF
CDR3nt: TGTGCCAGCAGAGCGGGACTTACACCCGTCCTGACTTTC

d_gene: -
j_gene: TRBJ2-1
v_gene: TRBV4-3
abundance: once
CDR3aa: CASSLDMSSYNEQFF
CDR3nt: TGCGCCAGCAGCCTCGATATGAGCTCCTACAATGAGCAGTTCTTC

d_gene: TRBD1
j_gene: TRBJ2-1
v_gene: TRBV15
abundance: once
CDR3aa: CATSPDRAPYNEQFF
CDR3nt: TGTGCCACCAGCCCCGACAGGGCCCCCTACAATGAGCAGTTCTTC

d_gene: TRBD1
j_gene: TRBJ2-1
v_gene: TRBV6-4
abundance: -
CDR3aa: CASSPTGGAYNEQFF
CDR3nt: TGTGCCAGCAGTCCTACAGGGGGCGCCTACAATGAGCAGTTCTTC

d_gene: TRBD1
j_gene: TRBJ1-2
v_gene: TRBV7-8
abundance: -
CDR3aa: CASSLEVRGRGGYTF
CDR3nt: TGTGCCAGCAGCTTAGAGGTCAGGGGGCGAGGTGGCTACACCTTC

d_gene: TRBD2
j_gene: TRBJ2-7
v_gene: TRBV5-4
abundance: -
CDR3aa: CASSPPGLAGEYEQYF
CDR3nt: TGTGCCAGCAGCCCCCCGGGACTAGCGGGAGAGTACGAGCAGTACTTC

d_gene: -
j_gene: TRBJ2-1
v_gene: TRBV7-2
abundance: -
CDR3aa: CASSLEAQGIYNEQFF
CDR3nt: TGTGCCAGCAGCTTAGAGGCTCAGGGTATCTACAATGAGCAGTTCTTC

d_gene: TRBD1
j_gene: TRBJ1-2
v_gene: TRBV9
abundance: -
CDR3aa: CASSGNGQGFNYGYTF
CDR3nt: TGTGCCAGCAGCGGGAACGGACAGGGTTTTAACTATGGCTACACCTTC

d_gene: -
j_gene: TRBJ1-1
v_gene: TRBV7-9
abundance: few
CDR3aa: CASSQDMNTEAFF
CDR3nt: TGTGCCAGCAGCCAGGACATGAACACTGAAGCTTTCTTT

d_gene: -
j_gene: TRBJ2-6
v_gene: TRBV19
abundance: -
CDR3aa: CASSITGTGANVLTF
CDR3nt: TGTGCCAGTAGCATCACAGGGACTGGGGCCAACGTCCTGACTTTC

d_gene: TRBD1
j_gene: TRBJ2-7
v_gene: TRBV2
abundance: -
CDR3aa: CASLDRGLYEQYF
CDR3nt: TGTGCCAGCCTGGACAGGGGGCTATACGAGCAGTACTTC

d_gene: -
j_gene: TRBJ2-7
v_gene: TRBV29-1
abundance: -
CDR3aa: CSVDSGNEQYF
CDR3nt: TGCAGCGTTGATTCCGGGAACGAGCAGTACTTC

d_gene: TRBD2
j_gene: TRBJ2-5
v_gene: TRBV5-1
abundance: -
CDR3aa: CASSPTSGPRTETQYF
CDR3nt: TGCGCCAGCAGCCCGACTAGCGGACCACGGACAGAGACCCAGTACTTC